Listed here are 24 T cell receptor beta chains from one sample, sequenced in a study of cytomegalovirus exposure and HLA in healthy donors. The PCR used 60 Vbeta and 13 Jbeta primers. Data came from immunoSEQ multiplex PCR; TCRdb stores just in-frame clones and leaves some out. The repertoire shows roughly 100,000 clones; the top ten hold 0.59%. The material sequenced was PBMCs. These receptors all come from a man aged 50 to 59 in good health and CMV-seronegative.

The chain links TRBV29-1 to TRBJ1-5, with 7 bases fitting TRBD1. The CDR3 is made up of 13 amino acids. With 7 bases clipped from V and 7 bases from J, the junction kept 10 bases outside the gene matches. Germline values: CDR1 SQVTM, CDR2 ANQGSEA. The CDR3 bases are TGCAGCGCCGGACAGGCCATCGGGCAGCCCCAGCATTTT. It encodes CSAGQAIGQPQHF.

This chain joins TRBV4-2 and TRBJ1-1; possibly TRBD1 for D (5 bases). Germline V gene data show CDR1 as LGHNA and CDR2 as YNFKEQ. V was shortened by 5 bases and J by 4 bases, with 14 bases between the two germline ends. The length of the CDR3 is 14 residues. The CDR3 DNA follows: TGTGCCAGCAGCGCAACCAGGGTGTTCACTGAAGCTTTCTTT. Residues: CASSATRVFTEAFF.

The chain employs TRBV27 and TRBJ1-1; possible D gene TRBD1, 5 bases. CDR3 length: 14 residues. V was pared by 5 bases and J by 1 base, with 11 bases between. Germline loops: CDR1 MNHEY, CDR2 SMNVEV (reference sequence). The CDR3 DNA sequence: TGTGCCAGCAGTCCACATACAGGGAACACTGAAGCTTTCTTT. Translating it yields CASSPHTGNTEAFF.

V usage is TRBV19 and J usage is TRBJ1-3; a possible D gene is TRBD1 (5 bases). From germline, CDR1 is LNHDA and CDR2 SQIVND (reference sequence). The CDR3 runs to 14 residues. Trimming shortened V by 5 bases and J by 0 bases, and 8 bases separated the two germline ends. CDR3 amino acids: CASSVDISGNTIYF. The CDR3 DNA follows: TGTGCCAGTAGTGTGGACATCTCTGGAAACACCATATATTTT. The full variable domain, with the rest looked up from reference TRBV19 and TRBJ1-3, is DGGITQSPKYLFRKEGQNVTLSCEQNLNHDAMYWYRQDPGQGLRLIYYSQIVNDFQKGDIAEGYSVSREKKESFPLTVTSAQKNPTAFYLCASSVDISGNTIYFGEGSWLTVV.

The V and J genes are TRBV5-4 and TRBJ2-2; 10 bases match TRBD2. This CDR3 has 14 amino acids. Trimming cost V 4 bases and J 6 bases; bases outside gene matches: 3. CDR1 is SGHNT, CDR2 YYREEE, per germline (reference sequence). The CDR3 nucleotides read TGTGCCAGCAGCCTAGCGGGAGCCCCCGGGGAGCTGTTTTTT. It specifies CASSLAGAPGELFF.

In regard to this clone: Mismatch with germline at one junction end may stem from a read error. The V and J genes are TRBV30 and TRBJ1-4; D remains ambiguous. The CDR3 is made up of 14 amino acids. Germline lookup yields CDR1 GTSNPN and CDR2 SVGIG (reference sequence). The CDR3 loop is CAGSRAGMNEKLFF. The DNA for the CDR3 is TGTGCCGGGAGCAGAGCAGGAATGAATGAAAAACTGTTTTTT.

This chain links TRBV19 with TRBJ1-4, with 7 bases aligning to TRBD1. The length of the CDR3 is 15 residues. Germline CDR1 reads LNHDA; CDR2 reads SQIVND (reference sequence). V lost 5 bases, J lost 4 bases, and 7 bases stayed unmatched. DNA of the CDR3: TGTGCCAGTAGTTCAGGGACAGAGATTAATGAAAAACTGTTTTTT. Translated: CASSSGTEINEKLFF.

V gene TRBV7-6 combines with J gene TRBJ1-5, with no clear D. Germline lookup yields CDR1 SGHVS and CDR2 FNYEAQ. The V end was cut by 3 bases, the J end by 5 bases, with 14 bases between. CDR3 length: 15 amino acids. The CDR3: CASSLGPGEHQPQHF. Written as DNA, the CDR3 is TGTGCCAGCAGCTTGGGCCCCGGCGAGCATCAGCCCCAGCATTTT.

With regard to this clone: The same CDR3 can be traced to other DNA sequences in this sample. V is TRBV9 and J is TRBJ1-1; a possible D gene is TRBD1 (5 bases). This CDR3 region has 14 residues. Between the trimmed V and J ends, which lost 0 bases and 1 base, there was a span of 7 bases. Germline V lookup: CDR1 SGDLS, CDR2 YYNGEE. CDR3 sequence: CASSVGRGNTEAFF. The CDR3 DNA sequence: TGTGCCAGCAGCGTAGGGAGGGGGAACACTGAAGCTTTCTTT.

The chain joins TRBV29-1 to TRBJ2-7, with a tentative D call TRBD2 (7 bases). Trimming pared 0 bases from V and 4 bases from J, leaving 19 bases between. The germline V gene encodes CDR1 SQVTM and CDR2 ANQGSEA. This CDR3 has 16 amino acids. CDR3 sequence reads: CSVEDRGIGGAYEQYF. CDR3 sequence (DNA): TGCAGCGTTGAAGATCGTGGAATTGGGGGGGCATACGAGCAGTACTTC.

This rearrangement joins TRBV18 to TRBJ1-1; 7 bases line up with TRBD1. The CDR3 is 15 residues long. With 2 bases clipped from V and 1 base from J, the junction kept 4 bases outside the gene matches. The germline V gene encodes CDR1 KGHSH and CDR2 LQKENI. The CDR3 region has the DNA TGTGCCAGCTCACCATGGACAGGAACGAACACTGAAGCTTTCTTT. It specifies CASSPWTGTNTEAFF. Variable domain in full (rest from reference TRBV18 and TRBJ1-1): NAGVMQNPRHLVRRRGQEARLRCSPMKGHSHVYWYRQLPEEGLKFMVYLQKENIIDESGMPKERFSAEFPKEGPSILRIQQVVRGDSAAYFCASSPWTGTNTEAFFGQGTRLTVV.

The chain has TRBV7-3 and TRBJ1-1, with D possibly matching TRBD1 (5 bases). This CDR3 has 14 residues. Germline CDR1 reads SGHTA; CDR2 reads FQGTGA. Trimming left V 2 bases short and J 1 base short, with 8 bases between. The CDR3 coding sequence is TGTGCCAGCAGCTTAGGACACTCGAACACTGAAGCTTTCTTT. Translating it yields CASSLGHSNTEAFF. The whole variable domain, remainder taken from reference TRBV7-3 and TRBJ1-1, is GAGVSQTPSNKVTEKGKYVELRCDPISGHTALYWYRQSLGQGPEFLIYFQGTGAADDSGLPNDRFFAVRPEGSVSTLKIQRTERGDSAVYLCASSLGHSNTEAFFGQGTRLTVV.

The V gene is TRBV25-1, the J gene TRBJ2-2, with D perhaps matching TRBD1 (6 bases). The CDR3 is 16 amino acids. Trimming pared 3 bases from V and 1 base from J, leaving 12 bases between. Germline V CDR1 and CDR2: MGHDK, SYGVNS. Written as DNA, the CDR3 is TGTGCCAGCAGTGAGCACCCGACAGGGAACACCGGGGAGCTGTTTTTT. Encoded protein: CASSEHPTGNTGELFF.

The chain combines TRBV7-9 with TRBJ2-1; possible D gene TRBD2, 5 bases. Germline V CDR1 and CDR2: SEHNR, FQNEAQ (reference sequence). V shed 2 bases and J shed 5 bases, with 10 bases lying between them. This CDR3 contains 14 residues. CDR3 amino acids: CASSLQDLNNEQFF. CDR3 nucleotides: TGTGCCAGCAGCTTACAGGACTTAAACAATGAGCAGTTCTTC.

The CDR3 nucleotides read TGTGCCAGCAGCTTGGCCAATGGAGGGGGCGTGGGCAATGAGCAGTTCTTC. Protein: CASSLANGGGVGNEQFF. The chain joins TRBV5-4 to TRBJ2-1; D might be TRBD1 (7 bases). From germline, CDR1 is SGHNT and CDR2 YYREEE (reference sequence). The CDR3 totals 17 residues. The V end was cut by 0 bases, the J end by 6 bases, with 19 bases between.

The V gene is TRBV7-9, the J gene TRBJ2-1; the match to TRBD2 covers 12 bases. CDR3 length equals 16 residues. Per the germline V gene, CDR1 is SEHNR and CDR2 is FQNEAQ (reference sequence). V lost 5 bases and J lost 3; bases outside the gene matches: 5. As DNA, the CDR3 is TGTGCCAGCAGCATGACTAGCGGGGGACTCTACAATGAGCAGTTCTTC. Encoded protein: CASSMTSGGLYNEQFF.

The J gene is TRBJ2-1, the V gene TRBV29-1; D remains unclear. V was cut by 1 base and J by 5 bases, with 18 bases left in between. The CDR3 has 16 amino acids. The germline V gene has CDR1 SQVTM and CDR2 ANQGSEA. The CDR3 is CSVEGGTISFNNEQFF. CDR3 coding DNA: TGCAGCGTTGAAGGCGGAACAATCAGCTTCAACAATGAGCAGTTCTTC.

The CDR3 sequence: CASSPGQGKSGYTF. The DNA of the CDR3 is TGTGCCAGCAGCCCCGGACAGGGAAAGAGCGGCTACACCTTC. V gene TRBV5-4 combines with J gene TRBJ1-2, with 8 bases lining up with TRBD1. Germline V CDR1 and CDR2: SGHNT, YYREEE (reference sequence). V lost 4 bases and J lost 8; bases outside the gene matches: 10. There are 14 residues in the CDR3. Supplemented by reference TRBV5-4 and TRBJ1-2, the full variable domain reads ETGVTQSPTHLIKTRGQQVTLRCSSQSGHNTVSWYQQALGQGPQFIFQYYREEENGRGNFPPRFSGLQFPNYSSELNVNALELDDSALYLCASSPGQGKSGYTFGSGTRLTVV.

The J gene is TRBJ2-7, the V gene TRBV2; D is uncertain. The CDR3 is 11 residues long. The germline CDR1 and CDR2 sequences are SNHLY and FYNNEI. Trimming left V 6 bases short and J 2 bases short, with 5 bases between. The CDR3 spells CASRLTYEQYF. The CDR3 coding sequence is TGTGCCAGCAGACTAACCTACGAGCAGTACTTC.

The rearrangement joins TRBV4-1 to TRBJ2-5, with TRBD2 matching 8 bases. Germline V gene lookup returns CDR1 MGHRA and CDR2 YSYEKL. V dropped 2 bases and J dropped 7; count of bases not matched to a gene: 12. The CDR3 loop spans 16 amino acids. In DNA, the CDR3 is TGCGCCAGCAGCCAAAGTACGGGGGGGGCCCCCGGGACCCAGTACTTC. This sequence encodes CASSQSTGGAPGTQYF.

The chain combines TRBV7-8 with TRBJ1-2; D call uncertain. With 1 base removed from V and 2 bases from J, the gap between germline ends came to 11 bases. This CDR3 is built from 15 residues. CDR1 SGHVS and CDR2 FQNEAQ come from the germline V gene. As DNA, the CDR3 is TGTGCCAGCAGCTTAGACAGTCCAGGAAACTATGGCTACACCTTC. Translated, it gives CASSLDSPGNYGYTF.

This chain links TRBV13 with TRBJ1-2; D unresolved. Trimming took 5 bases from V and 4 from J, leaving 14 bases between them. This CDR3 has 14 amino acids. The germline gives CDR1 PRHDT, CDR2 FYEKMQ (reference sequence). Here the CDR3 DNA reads TGTGCCAGCAGCACCTTCACTACAACCTATGGCTACACCTTC. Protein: CASSTFTTTYGYTF.

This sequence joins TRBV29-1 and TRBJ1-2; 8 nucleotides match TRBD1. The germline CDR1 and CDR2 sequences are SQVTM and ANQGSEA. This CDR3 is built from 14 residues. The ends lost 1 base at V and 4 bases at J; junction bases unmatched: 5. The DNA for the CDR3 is TGCAGCGTTGAAGTTGGACAGGGCATCTATGGCTACACCTTC. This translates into CSVEVGQGIYGYTF. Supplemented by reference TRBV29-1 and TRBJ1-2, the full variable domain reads SAVISQKPSRDICQRGTSLTIQCQVDSQVTMMFWYRQQPGQSLTLIATANQGSEATYESGFVIDKFPISRPNLTFSTLTVSNMSPEDSSIYLCSVEVGQGIYGYTFGSGTRLTVV.

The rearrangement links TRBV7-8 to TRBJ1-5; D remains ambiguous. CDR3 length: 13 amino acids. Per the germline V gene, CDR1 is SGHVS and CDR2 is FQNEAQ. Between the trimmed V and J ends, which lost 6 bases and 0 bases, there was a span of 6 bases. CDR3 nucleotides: TGTGCCAGCAGACGGGATAGCAATCAGCCCCAGCATTTT. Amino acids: CASRRDSNQPQHF.